This section outlines one T cell receptor beta chain sequence together with its context. This specimen belongs to a study of blood T cell repertoires in COVID-19. Study at large: Acute and convalescent COVID-19 specimens originated in the United States, Italy and Spain. Sources were T cells, B-cell-depleted T cells, or PBMCs; the material itself was cDNA or gDNA.

Per the study methods: Nucleated cell counts were estimated from reference gene primer amplification. Only in-frame clones appear in the TCRdb table, and some are missing; sequencing was by immunoSEQ multiplex PCR. D and trimming come from the DNA, and the V and J calls and clone size come from that table. Of approximately 100,000 clones detected, 65% to 90% appear once; the ten largest clones hold around 25%. The clonotype comes from a man in his 60s with acute or convalescent COVID-19. Sequencing used peripheral blood.

The CDR3 bases are TGTGCCAGCAGCCTTCAGGGAAGTGAAGCTTTCTTT. This gives the protein CASSLQGSEAFF. This chain joins TRBV5-5 and TRBJ1-1; a weak D match, TRBD1 (5 bases). Trimming stripped 4 bases from V and 7 bases from J, with 11 bases between. This CDR3 spans 12 amino acids. Germline V gene data show CDR1 as SGHKS and CDR2 as YYEKEE (reference sequence).